These 3 T cell receptor beta chains were sequenced from one sample in a study of blood T cells in healthy people across ages. A sample-barcoded 5' primer and a J-beta primer mix were used in a second PCR of roughly 6 to 11 cycles. TCRdb re-analysed the 5' RACE reads in MiXCR, keeping a single row per CDR3 protein. Of around 500,000 distinct CDR3 sequences in the sample, about a quarter were seen once. Another study also made use of these data, one on T cells of mothers and their children.

The material sequenced was blood. The receptors derive from a boy younger than 10 in good health.

With respect to this clonotype: A much larger clone differs by one base, so this may be a read error. The chain links TRBV7-2 to TRBJ2-3; 11 bases map to TRBD2. Per germline, CDR1 SGHTA and CDR2 FQGNSA. CDR3 size: 16 residues. CDR3 sequence reads: CASSLLAGASTGTQYF. The CDR3 nucleotides read TGTGCCAGCAGCCTACTAGCGGGGGCTAGCACAGGTACGCAGTATTTT.

V is TRBV7-2 and J is TRBJ2-5; D is perhaps TRBD2 (6 bases). The J call may be mistaken, given a closer DNA end match to TRBJ2-7. The CDR3 loop spans 17 amino acids. Looked up from germline, CDR1 is SGHTA and CDR2 is FQGNSA. The CDR3: CASSLTTGGGPSYEQYF. Written as DNA, the CDR3 is TGTGCCAGCAGCTTAACCACTGGGGGAGGTCCGTCCTACGAGCAGTACTTC.

V and J are TRBV6-2 or TRBV6-3 and TRBJ2-1; D gene uncertain. The CDR3 has 12 residues. V dropped 3 bases and J dropped 6 bases, with 6 bases sitting between them. CDR1 is MNHEY, CDR2 SVGEGT, per germline. The CDR3 reads CASSYYFNEQFF. For the CDR3, the DNA is TGTGCCAGCAGTTATTATTTCAATGAGCAGTTCTTC.